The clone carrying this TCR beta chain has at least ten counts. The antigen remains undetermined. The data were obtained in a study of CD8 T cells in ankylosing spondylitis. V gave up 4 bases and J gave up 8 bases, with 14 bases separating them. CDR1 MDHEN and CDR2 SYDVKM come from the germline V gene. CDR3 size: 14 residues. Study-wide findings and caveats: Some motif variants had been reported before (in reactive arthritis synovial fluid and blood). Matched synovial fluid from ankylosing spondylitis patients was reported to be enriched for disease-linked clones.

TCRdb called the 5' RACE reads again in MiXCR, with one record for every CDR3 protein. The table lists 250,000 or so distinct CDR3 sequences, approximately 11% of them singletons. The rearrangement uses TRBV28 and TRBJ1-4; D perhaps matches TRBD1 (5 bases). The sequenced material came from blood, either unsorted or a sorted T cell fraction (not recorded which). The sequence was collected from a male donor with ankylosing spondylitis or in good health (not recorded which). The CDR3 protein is CASSCREQVEKLFF. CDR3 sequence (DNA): TGTGCCAGCAGTTGCCGGGAACAGGTGGAAAAACTGTTTTTT.